The 24 T cell receptor beta chains below all came from one sample that was sequenced in a study of T cells in Graves' hyperthyroidism and ophthalmopathy. It was RNA transcripts that yielded the amplified TCR beta CDR3 regions. During a first-round RT-PCR of the TCR CDR3, the HTBI primer set was used. Using its own MiXCR run on the multiplex PCR reads, TCRdb lists one record per CDR3 protein. The data show hundreds of thousands of distinct CDR3 sequences, with about 20% seen just once and 49% held by the top ten. Sequencing was done on a sample of blood. The origin of the receptors is a woman in her sixties or seventies with Graves' ophthalmopathy.

This clonotype has only a few counts. This sequence joins TRBV6-2 or TRBV6-3 and TRBJ2-1; D uncertain. Germline lookup yields CDR1 MNHEY and CDR2 SVGEGT. The length of the CDR3 is 15 residues. V lost 6 bases and J 0 bases, leaving 12 bases between the germline ends. CDR3 bases: TGTGCCAGCAGCGAAATCGGGTTCTCCTACAATGAGCAGTTCTTC. Protein: CASSEIGFSYNEQFF.

This clonotype showed up many times. The chain couples TRBV6-5 to TRBJ2-7; 8 bases line up with TRBD2. The CDR3 length is 15 residues. CDR1 MNHEY and CDR2 SVGAGI come from the germline V gene. After removal of 2 bases from V and 3 bases from J, the junction contained 6 bases not matched to a gene. CDR3 residues: CASSYGVAGSYEQYF. CDR3 sequence (DNA): TGTGCCAGCAGTTACGGGGTAGCGGGGAGCTACGAGCAGTACTTC.

Only a few counts were recorded for this clonotype. The CDR3 DNA is TGTGCCTGGAGTGTACTTTGGACTAGCGGCAACACCGGGGAGCTGTTTTTT. As protein: CAWSVLWTSGNTGELFF. This chain joins TRBV30 and TRBJ2-2, with 10 positions matching TRBD2. CDR1 and CDR2 (germline): GTSNPN, SVGIG (reference sequence). The CDR3 totals 17 residues. The V and J ends lost 0 bases and 2 bases, in that order; junction bases with no gene match: 6.

The rearrangement links TRBV10-2 to TRBJ2-7, with unresolved D. Trimming took 1 base from V and 2 from J, leaving 9 bases between them. CDR1 is WSHSY, CDR2 SAAADI, per germline. This CDR3 is built from 14 residues. The DNA of the CDR3 is TGCGCCAGCAGTGAGTTCGACGGACCCTACGAGCAGTACTTC. It specifies CASSEFDGPYEQYF.

This clonotype appeared many times. This sequence joins TRBV11-2 and TRBJ2-5; no clear D gene. The germline gives CDR1 SGHAT, CDR2 FQNNGV. The CDR3 runs to 14 residues. With 5 bases removed from V and 2 bases from J, the gap between germline ends came to 12 bases. The CDR3 is CASSPTARQETQYF. The CDR3 coding sequence is TGTGCCAGCAGCCCGACGGCCAGACAAGAGACCCAGTACTTC. Variable domain in full (rest from reference TRBV11-2 and TRBJ2-5): EAGVAQSPRYKIIEKRQSVAFWCNPISGHATLYWYQQILGQGPKLLIQFQNNGVVDDSQLPKDRFSAERLKGVDSTLKIQPAKLEDSAVYLCASSPTARQETQYFGPGTRLLVL.

The chain is built from TRBV27 and TRBJ2-7, with TRBD1 matching over 8 bases. The CDR3 spans 15 residues. The V segment lost 6 bases and the J segment 0 bases; nucleotides outside the gene matches: 7. The V gene's germline CDR1 is MNHEY and CDR2 SMNVEV (reference sequence). CDR3 coding DNA: TGTGCCAGCAGATATACAGGGGGGATCTCCTACGAGCAGTACTTC. Amino acid sequence: CASRYTGGISYEQYF.

This clonotype has ten or more counts. The chain uses TRBV6-2 or TRBV6-3 and TRBJ2-7; 7 bases match TRBD2. The CDR3 has 16 amino acids. The V gene end was trimmed by 6 bases and the J gene end by 5 bases; junction bases not matched to a gene: 16. Looked up from germline, CDR1 is MNHEY and CDR2 is SVGEGT. CDR3 amino acids: CASSTARGRALDEQYF. Written as DNA, the CDR3 is TGTGCCAGCAGCACCGCTAGAGGGAGGGCCTTAGACGAGCAGTACTTC.

This clonotype appeared many times. The chain recombines TRBV28 with TRBJ1-2; D possibly corresponds to TRBD1 (5 bases). CDR3 length: 13 residues. Germline V gene data show CDR1 as MDHEN and CDR2 as SYDVKM. V dropped 2 bases and J dropped 9 bases, with 13 bases sitting between them. CDR3 region: CASSLTQETRYTF. CDR3 DNA sequence: TGTGCCAGCAGTTTAACACAGGAGACCCGCTACACCTTC.

To note about this clonotype: With a much larger clone just one base away, this may be a read error. This chain connects TRBV28 to TRBJ2-3; 11 bases agree with TRBD1. Germline CDR1 is MDHEN and CDR2 is SYDVKM. CDR3 length: 14 residues. The CDR3 loop is CTSSLPGTGGTQYF. For the CDR3, the DNA is TGTACCAGCAGTTTGCCCGGGACAGGGGGTACGCAGTATTTT.

In its sample, this clonotype was seen a few times. The J gene is TRBJ2-3, the V gene TRBV29-1; a weak D match, TRBD1 (6 bases). This CDR3 is built from 14 residues. V was cut by 3 bases and J by 0 bases, with 10 bases left in between. In germline, CDR1 is SQVTM, CDR2 ANQGSEA. For the CDR3, the DNA is TGCAGCGTTGAGATGAGGGGGAGCACAGATACGCAGTATTTT. The encoded protein is CSVEMRGSTDTQYF.

V usage is TRBV5-4 and J usage is TRBJ2-5; the D is unclear. CDR1 and CDR2 (germline): SGHNT, YYREEE (reference sequence). The V end was cut by 0 bases, the J end by 5 bases, with 8 bases between. This CDR3 comprises 13 residues. CDR3 coding DNA: TGTGCCAGCAGCTTGGTTTATAGTGAGACCCAGTACTTC. This encodes CASSLVYSETQYF.

In its sample, this clonotype was seen many times. This rearrangement joins TRBV3-1 to TRBJ1-2; 7 nucleotides line up with TRBD1. The CDR3 consists of 15 residues. Germline values: CDR1 LGHDT, CDR2 YNNKEL (reference sequence). V lost 0 bases, J lost 8 bases, and 9 bases stayed unmatched. The CDR3 DNA reads TGTGCCAGCAGCCAAGATCCTACAGGGGCCGGAGGCTACACCTTC. It codes for CASSQDPTGAGGYTF.

This clonotype was seen ten or more times. The rearrangement joins TRBV3-1 to TRBJ2-1; perhaps TRBD1 as D (6 bases). The CDR3 is 13 residues long. The germline V gene encodes CDR1 LGHDT and CDR2 YNNKEL (reference sequence). The V end was cut by 0 bases, the J end by 9 bases, with 9 bases between. CDR3 bases: TGTGCCAGCAGCCAAGATTTAGGGGGTGAGCAGTTCTTC. It yields the protein CASSQDLGGEQFF.

Only a few counts were recorded for this clonotype. The J gene is TRBJ1-1, the V gene TRBV6-2 or TRBV6-3, with D perhaps TRBD1 (6 bases). Looked up from germline, CDR1 is MNHEY and CDR2 is SVGEGT. CDR3 length equals 14 residues. Trimming cost V 3 bases and J 4 bases, with 12 bases left between them. Here the CDR3 DNA reads TGTGCCAGCAGTTATTCCCCGGACAGCACTGAAGCTTTCTTT. This translates into CASSYSPDSTEAFF.

Of note for this clonotype: At one end the junction does not follow the germline gene, possibly because of a read error. This sequence joins TRBV7-2 and TRBJ2-1; 12 positions agree with TRBD2. Per germline, CDR1 SGHTA and CDR2 FQGNSA. The CDR3 has 17 amino acids. CDR3 DNA: TGTGCCAGCAGCCTAGCGGGAGGGCCGGTAACCTACAATGAGCAGTTCTTC. This translates into CASSLAGGPVTYNEQFF. The variable domain in full, with the rest retrieved from reference TRBV7-2 and TRBJ2-1, is GAGVSQSPSNKVTEKGKDVELRCDPISGHTALYWYRQSLGQGLEFLIYFQGNSAPDKSGLPSDRFSAERTGGSVSTLTIQRTQQEDSAVYLCASSLAGGPVTYNEQFFGPGTRLTVL.

A few counts support this clonotype. It may be a read error: a sequence one base away is much more abundant. This chain links TRBV2 with TRBJ2-7, with TRBD2 matching over 7 bases. The CDR3 consists of 13 residues. CDR1 SNHLY and CDR2 FYNNEI come from the germline V gene. Trimming cost V 2 bases and J 9 bases; bases outside gene matches: 7. Here the CDR3 reads CASSEPGRGGQYF. The CDR3 DNA reads as TGTGCCAGCAGTGAACCGGGGCGCGGGGGGCAGTACTTC.

The rearrangement links TRBV5-1 to TRBJ2-2, with 7 bases identical to TRBD2. J gave up 0 bases and V 0 bases, and 2 bases lay outside the gene matches. CDR1 and CDR2 from the germline V gene are SGHRS and YFSETQ. The length of the CDR3 is 16 residues. The CDR3 region is CASSLGAGANTGELFF. The CDR3 DNA is TGCGCCAGCAGCTTGGGGGCGGGAGCGAACACCGGGGAGCTGTTTTTT.

With regard to this clonotype: One junction end disagrees with the germline gene, perhaps due to a read error. The rearrangement joins TRBV6-9 to TRBJ1-1; D is perhaps TRBD1 (5 bases). Germline CDR1 reads MNHGY; CDR2 reads SVAAGI. This CDR3 is 14 amino acids long. CDR3 nucleotide sequence: TGCGCCAGCAGTGATTCTTCGGGGGTAACTGAAGCTTTCTTT. Protein sequence: CASSDSSGVTEAFF.

This rearrangement joins TRBV6-1 to TRBJ1-3; perhaps TRBD1 as D (6 bases). The length of the CDR3 is 13 residues. The V end was cut by 11 bases, the J end by 2 bases, with 13 bases between. Germline assignment: CDR1 MNHNS and CDR2 SASEGT. CDR3 nucleotides: TGTGCCGGAACAGGGTCCCCTGGAAACACCATATATTTT. Its translation is CAGTGSPGNTIYF.

The rearrangement joins TRBV30 to TRBJ1-1; TRBD1 matches 9 bases. The CDR3 sequence is 13 residues long. Looked up from germline, CDR1 is GTSNPN and CDR2 is SVGIG (reference sequence). V lost 3 bases to trimming and J lost 5 bases; unmatched junction nucleotides: 4. This CDR3 is CAWSRDRATEAFF. CDR3 DNA: TGTGCCTGGAGCCGGGACAGGGCTACTGAAGCTTTCTTT.

This clonotype was counted only a few times. The chain recombines TRBV20-1 with TRBJ2-1; 9 bases agree with TRBD2. This CDR3 is 15 amino acids long. Germline V gene lookup returns CDR1 DFQATT and CDR2 SNEGSKA (reference sequence). V dropped 0 bases and J dropped 7; count of bases not matched to a gene: 7. This chain's CDR3 is CSARDGGGRGNEQFF. CDR3 DNA sequence: TGCAGTGCTAGAGATGGTGGCGGGAGGGGGAATGAGCAGTTCTTC.

The rearrangement uses TRBV7-9 and TRBJ1-6; 7 bases are a match to TRBD1. CDR1 is SEHNR and CDR2 is FQNEAQ in the germline V gene (reference sequence). The trim removed 5 bases at V and 9 bases at J, leaving 10 bases unmatched. The CDR3 is 15 residues long. CDR3 in DNA: TGTGCCAGCAGCAAAGACAGGGTAGGAGGTTCACCCCTCCACTTT. Translation gives CASSKDRVGGSPLHF.

This clonotype was counted only a few times. V usage is TRBV7-2 and J usage is TRBJ2-2; D unresolved. The germline V and J ends were trimmed by 6 bases and 4 bases, with 6 bases remaining between them. This CDR3 is 12 amino acids long. Germline CDR1 is SGHTA and CDR2 is FQGNSA. CDR3 loop: CASRFVTGELFF. DNA of the CDR3: TGTGCCAGCAGATTCGTCACCGGGGAGCTGTTTTTT.

This clonotype was seen only a few times. V gene TRBV7-2 combines with J gene TRBJ2-2, with 7 bases identical to TRBD2. The CDR3 has 17 residues. V was pared by 1 base and J by 1 base, with 6 bases of the junction left unmatched. Germline lookup yields CDR1 SGHTA and CDR2 FQGNSA. The CDR3 is CASSLGGAGRNTGELFF. The CDR3 coding sequence is TGTGCCAGCAGCTTAGGGGGAGCGGGAAGGAACACCGGGGAGCTGTTTTTT.